These T cell receptor beta chains were read from a single sample in a study of T-cell memory formation after mild COVID-19. TCRdb recomputed calls from the 5' RACE reads with MiXCR, one row per CDR3 protein. The sample includes 450,000 to 650,000 distinct CDR3 sequences, around 17% seen only once; the top ten take around 12%. Source material: PBMCs or a T cell subset sorted from them (not recorded which). The receptors here all came from an adult woman who had mild COVID-19 (a few samples of this study predate the infection). Cell type and time point are not known. Both conserved end residues are part of each CDR3. The order of the fields is J gene, clone size, V gene, D gene, CDR3 DNA, CDR3 protein. A D gene is named only where the DNA matches it firmly. The listing skips clone size in some rows; elsewhere it reads once, few, many or a size class.

TRBJ2-1	.	TRBV5-5	.	TGTGCCAGCAGCTTGGGGACAGCATCCTACAATGAGCAGTTCTTC	CASSLGTASYNEQFF
TRBJ2-1	.	TRBV10-3	.	TGTGCCATCAGTGATTGGAAGAGCTCCTACAATGAGCAGTTCTTC	CAISDWKSSYNEQFF
TRBJ2-7	few	TRBV9	.	TGTGCCAGCAGGCAGGGTAACGAGCAGTACTTC	CASRQGNEQYF
TRBJ2-1	few	TRBV19	TRBD2	TGTGCCAGTAGCTGGGGGGGACTAGCATCCAATGAGCAGTTCTTC	CASSWGGLASNEQFF
TRBJ1-1	few	TRBV19	TRBD1	TGTGCCAGTAGTTTGGGGACAGGGTATATTGAAGCTTTCTTT	CASSLGTGYIEAFF
TRBJ1-1	.	TRBV12-3/TRBV12-4	.	TGTGCCAGCAGTCCCTACGGACGGGAAGCTTTCTTT	CASSPYGREAFF
TRBJ2-7	.	TRBV12-3/TRBV12-4	TRBD1	TGTGCCAGCAAACGGGACAGGGGACCCTACGAGCAGTACTTC	CASKRDRGPYEQYF
TRBJ1-2	.	TRBV4-1	.	TGCGCCAGCAGCCAAGAGAAACTCAGGGGCTATGGCTACACCTTC	CASSQEKLRGYGYTF
TRBJ1-2	.	TRBV9	TRBD1	TGTGCCAGCAGCTCGCGGACAGGGGTTAAAGATGGCTACACCTTC	CASSSRTGVKDGYTF
TRBJ2-1	few	TRBV7-9	.	TGTGCCAGCAGCCGGCGGCCCTACAATGAGCAGTTCTTC	CASSRRPYNEQFF
TRBJ1-2	.	TRBV3-1	.	TGTGCCAGCAGCCAAGATCGGGGCCTCCGCCACACCTTC	CASSQDRGLRHTF
TRBJ1-5	.	TRBV5-6	.	TGTGCCAGCAGCTCACGGATGTCCCCAGATCAGCCCCAGCATTTT	CASSSRMSPDQPQHF
TRBJ1-2	few	TRBV6-5	TRBD1	TGTGCCAGCAGTTACGCCGGGACAGCCTATGGCTACACCTTC	CASSYAGTAYGYTF
TRBJ2-3	few	TRBV6-6	.	TGTGCCAGCAGTCGTCGTTTAGCGGAACTCACAGATACGCAGTATTTT	CASSRRLAELTDTQYF
TRBJ1-5	.	TRBV5-5	.	TGTGCCAGCAGCTTTGGTTCGGAGATTCAGCCCCAGCATTTT	CASSFGSEIQPQHF
TRBJ1-2	.	TRBV2	.	TGTGCCAGCACCAAGGGACGGGCTATCACCTTC	CASTKGRAITF
TRBJ2-4	few	TRBV7-9	.	TGTGCCAGCAGCTCAACAGGGTGGACCAAAAACATTCAGTACTTC	CASSSTGWTKNIQYF
TRBJ2-1	.	TRBV9	TRBD2	TGTGCCAGCAGCCCCCGACTAGCCGAAAATGAGCAGTTCTTC	CASSPRLAENEQFF
TRBJ1-2	.	TRBV12-3/TRBV12-4	.	TGTGCCAGCAGTTTAAGTGAACGGGCTGGCTACACCTTC	CASSLSERAGYTF
TRBJ2-1	.	TRBV7-2	.	TGTGCCAGCAGCTTAGGGGGGCAGGGGATGAGTGAGCAGTTCTTC	CASSLGGQGMSEQFF
TRBJ1-4	few	TRBV6-1	.	TGTGCCAGCAGGAAGGGATTAGACGAAAAACTGTTTTTT	CASRKGLDEKLFF
TRBJ2-7	few	TRBV7-2	.	TGTGCCAGCAGCTTAGGGCCGTACCCTGAGTTC	CASSLGPYPEF
TRBJ2-1	.	TRBV6-2/TRBV6-3	TRBD2	TGTGCCAGCAGTAACGCGGGGACTAGCGGGAGGATGATCGACAATGAGCAGTTCTTC	CASSNAGTSGRMIDNEQFF